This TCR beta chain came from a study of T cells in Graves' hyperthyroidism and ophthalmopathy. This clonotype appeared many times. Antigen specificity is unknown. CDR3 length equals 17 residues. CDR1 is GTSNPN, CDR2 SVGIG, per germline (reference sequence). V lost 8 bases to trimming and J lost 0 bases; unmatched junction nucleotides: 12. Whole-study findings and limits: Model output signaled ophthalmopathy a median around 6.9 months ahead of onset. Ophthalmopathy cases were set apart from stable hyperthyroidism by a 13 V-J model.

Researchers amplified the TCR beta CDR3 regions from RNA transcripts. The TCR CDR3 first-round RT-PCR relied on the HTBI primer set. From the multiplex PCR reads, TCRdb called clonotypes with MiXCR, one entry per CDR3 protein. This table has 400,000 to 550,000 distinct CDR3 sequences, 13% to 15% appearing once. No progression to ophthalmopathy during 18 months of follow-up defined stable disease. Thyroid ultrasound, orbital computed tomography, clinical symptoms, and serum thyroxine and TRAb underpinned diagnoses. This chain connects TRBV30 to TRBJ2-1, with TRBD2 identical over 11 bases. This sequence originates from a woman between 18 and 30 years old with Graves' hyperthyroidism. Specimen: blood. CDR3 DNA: TGTGCCACCGGGACTAGCGGTCTGACGAGCTCCTACAATGAGCAGTTCTTC. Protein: CATGTSGLTSSYNEQFF.